This T cell receptor beta chain stems from a study of T cells expressing NK-cell markers. The CDR3 runs 15 residues. Per the germline V gene, CDR1 is MNHEY and CDR2 is SMNVEV (reference sequence). No DNA is given; TCRdb re-called the 5' RACE reads and lists each CDR3 protein once. The sample has hundreds of thousands of distinct CDR3 sequences. Study-level findings and limits: Dominance of the CD3+CD56-NKG2C+ fraction by these clonotypes also held in several donors.

Regarding this clonotype: Its matching antigen is unknown.

The rearrangement links TRBV27 to TRBJ2-5. The specimen sequenced was blood T cells: a sorted CD56 or NKG2C T cell subset, CD4+ or CD8+ T cells, or bulk PBMC T cells (not recorded which). This receptor was identified in a man aged 18 to 29 in good health. CDR3 protein: CASSYLSTKQETQYF.